The 10 T cell receptor beta chains presented below share a single source sample, sequenced in a study of CD4+ T cells in melanoma. The assay was immunoSEQ multiplex PCR, and TCRdb's table has in-frame clones only and misses some. The sample includes about 9,900 clones, 55% to 75% seen only once; the top ten take roughly 15%. The sample taken for sequencing was cells from a culture (not recorded whether cultured in vitro). The receptors stem from a human donor with melanoma.

The sample holds a few counts of this clone. The chain couples TRBV11-3 to TRBJ2-7; unclear D gene. Looked up from germline, CDR1 is SGHNT and CDR2 is YENEEA. This CDR3 contains 13 residues. V was trimmed by 0 bases and J by 5 bases, leaving 8 bases between them. The CDR3 protein is CASSLEPGHEQYF. The CDR3 bases are TGTGCCAGCAGCTTAGAACCGGGCCACGAGCAGTACTTC.

The chain combines TRBV5-1 with TRBJ1-2, with a weak D call TRBD1 (6 bases). Per germline, CDR1 SGHRS and CDR2 YFSETQ. The CDR3 is 14 residues long. With 2 bases removed from V and 1 base from J, the gap between germline ends came to 9 bases. In DNA, the CDR3 is TGCGCCAGCAGCTTCGTGGGACATAACTATGGCTACACCTTC. Protein: CASSFVGHNYGYTF.

This clone occurred a few times. The rearrangement joins TRBV4-1 to TRBJ2-5; TRBD2 is a possible D gene (6 bases). Per the germline V gene, CDR1 is MGHRA and CDR2 is YSYEKL. Trimming shortened V by 5 bases and J by 0 bases, and 10 bases separated the two germline ends. The CDR3 runs to 14 residues. The CDR3 sequence: CASSSWEDQETQYF. The CDR3 nucleotides read TGCGCCAGCAGCTCCTGGGAGGACCAAGAGACCCAGTACTTC.

This clone was recorded only once. The chain recombines TRBV11-3 with TRBJ2-3; 7 bases agree with TRBD1. CDR1 and CDR2 from the germline V gene are SGHNT and YENEEA. The V segment lost 4 bases and the J segment 6 bases; nucleotides outside the gene matches: 22. The CDR3 spans 19 residues. CDR3 in amino acids: CASSSGLSTTGKFSDTQYF. For the CDR3, the DNA is TGTGCCAGCAGCTCGGGCCTTTCGACGACAGGGAAGTTTTCCGATACGCAGTATTTT.

This chain joins TRBV4-1 and TRBJ1-5, with D tentatively TRBD1 (6 bases). The germline V gene encodes CDR1 MGHRA and CDR2 YSYEKL. The V end was cut by 4 bases, the J end by 4 bases, with 20 bases between. The CDR3 has 17 amino acids. CDR3 in DNA: TGCGCCAGCAGCCCCGGACCCCAGGGGAAAAAGAATCAGCCCCAGCATTTT. Residues: CASSPGPQGKKNQPQHF.

In its sample, this clone was seen a few times. The chain joins TRBV10-1 to TRBJ2-2, with 8 bases fitting TRBD1. CDR1 is WNHNN and CDR2 is SYGVQD in the germline V gene (reference sequence). The CDR3 extends over 14 amino acids. Unmatched junction bases numbered 5, after V lost 4 bases and J lost 7 bases. CDR3 residues: CASSAGGAGGELFF. In DNA, the CDR3 is TGCGCCAGCAGTGCAGGGGGCGCAGGCGGGGAGCTGTTTTTT.

This chain uses TRBV11-2 with TRBJ2-7; 12 bases fit TRBD2. The germline gives CDR1 SGHAT, CDR2 FQNNGV. V was clipped by 2 bases and J by 7 bases; unmatched bases: 12. The CDR3 extends over 17 amino acids. The CDR3 loop reads CASSLTSGGRGPGEQYF. The CDR3, as DNA: TGTGCCAGCAGCTTAACTAGCGGGGGGCGAGGGCCTGGTGAGCAGTACTTC.

The chain has TRBV9 and TRBJ1-1; no definite D call. The CDR3 spans 14 residues. CDR1 is SGDLS and CDR2 is YYNGEE in the germline V gene. Trimming took off 1 base at V and 6 bases at J, with 13 bases between the two ends. The CDR3 here is CASSVLGRFSEAFF. Here the CDR3 DNA reads TGTGCCAGCAGCGTATTGGGCAGGTTCTCTGAAGCTTTCTTT.

V gene TRBV7-9 combines with J gene TRBJ2-7; TRBD1 might be the D (6 bases). V was clipped by 1 base and J by 3 bases, with 16 bases between them. Germline V gene sequence: CDR1 SEHNR, CDR2 FQNEAQ (reference sequence). CDR3 length: 16 amino acids. CDR3 coding DNA: TGTGCCAGCAGCTTAGGAATTTCGACAGGACTCTACGAGCAGTACTTC. It translates to CASSLGISTGLYEQYF.

The V and J genes are TRBV29-1 and TRBJ1-1; TRBD1 matches at 10 bases. CDR3 size: 16 residues. The germline V gene has CDR1 SQVTM and CDR2 ANQGSEA. The J segment lost 4 bases and the V segment lost 7 bases, leaving 15 bases of the junction unmatched. CDR3: CSAYSGGTGVPTEAFF. The DNA for the CDR3 is TGCAGCGCCTACTCCGGTGGGACAGGGGTCCCCACTGAAGCTTTCTTT.